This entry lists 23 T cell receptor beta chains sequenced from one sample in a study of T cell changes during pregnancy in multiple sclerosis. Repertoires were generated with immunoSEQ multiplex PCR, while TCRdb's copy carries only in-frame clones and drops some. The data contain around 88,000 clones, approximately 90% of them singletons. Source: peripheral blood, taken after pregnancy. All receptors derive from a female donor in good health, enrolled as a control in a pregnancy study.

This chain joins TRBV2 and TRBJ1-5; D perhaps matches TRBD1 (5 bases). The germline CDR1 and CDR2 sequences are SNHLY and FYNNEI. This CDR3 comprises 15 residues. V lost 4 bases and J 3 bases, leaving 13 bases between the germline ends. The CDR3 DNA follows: TGTGCCAGCAGTGTCGGGGACTACAACAATCAGCCCCAGCATTTT. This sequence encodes CASSVGDYNNQPQHF.

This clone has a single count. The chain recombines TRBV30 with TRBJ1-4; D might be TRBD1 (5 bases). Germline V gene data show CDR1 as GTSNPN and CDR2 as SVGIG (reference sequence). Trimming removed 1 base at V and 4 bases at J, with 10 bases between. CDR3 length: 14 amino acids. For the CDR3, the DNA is TGTGCCTGGAGTGGTCGGGGGGATAATGAAAAACTGTTTTTT. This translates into CAWSGRGDNEKLFF.

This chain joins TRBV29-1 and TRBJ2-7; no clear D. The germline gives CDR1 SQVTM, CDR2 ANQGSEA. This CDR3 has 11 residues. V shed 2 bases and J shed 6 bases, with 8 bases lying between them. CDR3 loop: CSVETVLEQYF. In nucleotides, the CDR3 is TGCAGCGTTGAAACAGTCCTCGAGCAGTACTTC.

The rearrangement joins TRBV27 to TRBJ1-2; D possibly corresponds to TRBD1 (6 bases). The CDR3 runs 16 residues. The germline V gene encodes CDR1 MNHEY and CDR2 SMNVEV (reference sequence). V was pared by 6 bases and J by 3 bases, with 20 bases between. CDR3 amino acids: CASRAGGGAYDYGYTF. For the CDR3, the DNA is TGTGCCAGCAGGGCCGGAGGGGGGGCGTATGACTATGGCTACACCTTC.

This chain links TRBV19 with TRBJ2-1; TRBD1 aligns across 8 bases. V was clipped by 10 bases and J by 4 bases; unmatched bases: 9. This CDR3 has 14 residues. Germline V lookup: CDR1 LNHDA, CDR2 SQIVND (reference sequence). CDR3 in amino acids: CATRGQGRYNEQFF. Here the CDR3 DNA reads TGTGCCACCCGAGGACAGGGAAGATACAATGAGCAGTTCTTC.

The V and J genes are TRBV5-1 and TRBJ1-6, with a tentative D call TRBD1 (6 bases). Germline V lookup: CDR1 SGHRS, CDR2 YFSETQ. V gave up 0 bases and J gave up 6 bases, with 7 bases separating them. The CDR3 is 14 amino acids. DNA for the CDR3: TGCGCCAGCAGCTTGGGACAGGCTAATTCACCCCTCCACTTT. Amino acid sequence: CASSLGQANSPLHF.

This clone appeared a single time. The CDR3 spells CASSQDGTGTDTQYF. The CDR3, as DNA: TGTGCCAGCAGCCAAGATGGGACAGGCACAGATACGCAGTATTTT. The chain couples TRBV4-2 to TRBJ2-3, with 7 bases aligning to TRBD1. The CDR3 totals 15 residues. Germline assignment: CDR1 LGHNA and CDR2 YNFKEQ. V lost 0 bases and J lost 1; bases outside the gene matches: 1.

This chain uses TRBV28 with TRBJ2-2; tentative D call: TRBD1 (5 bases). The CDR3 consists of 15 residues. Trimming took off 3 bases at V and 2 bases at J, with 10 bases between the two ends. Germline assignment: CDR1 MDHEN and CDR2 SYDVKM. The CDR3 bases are TGTGCCAGCAGTTTGTGGCAGGGAAACACCGGGGAGCTGTTTTTT. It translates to CASSLWQGNTGELFF.

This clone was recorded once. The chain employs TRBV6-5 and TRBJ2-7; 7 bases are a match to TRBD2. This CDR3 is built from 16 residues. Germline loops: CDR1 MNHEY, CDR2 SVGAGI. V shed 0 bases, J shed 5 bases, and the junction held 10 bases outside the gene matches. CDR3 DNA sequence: TGTGCCAGCAGTTACTCGTCTGCCACGGGAGGCCACGAGCAGTACTTC. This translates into CASSYSSATGGHEQYF.

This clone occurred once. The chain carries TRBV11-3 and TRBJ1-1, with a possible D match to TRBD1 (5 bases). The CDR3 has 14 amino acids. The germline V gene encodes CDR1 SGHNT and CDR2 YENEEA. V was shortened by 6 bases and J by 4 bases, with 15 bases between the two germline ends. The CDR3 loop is CASRGGSPSTEAFF. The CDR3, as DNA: TGTGCCAGCAGGGGGGGGAGCCCGAGCACTGAAGCTTTCTTT.

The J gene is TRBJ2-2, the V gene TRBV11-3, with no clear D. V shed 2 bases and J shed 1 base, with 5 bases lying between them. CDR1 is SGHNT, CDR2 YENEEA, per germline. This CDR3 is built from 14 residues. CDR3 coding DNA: TGTGCCAGCAGCTTATACAGGAACACCGGGGAGCTGTTTTTT. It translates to CASSLYRNTGELFF.

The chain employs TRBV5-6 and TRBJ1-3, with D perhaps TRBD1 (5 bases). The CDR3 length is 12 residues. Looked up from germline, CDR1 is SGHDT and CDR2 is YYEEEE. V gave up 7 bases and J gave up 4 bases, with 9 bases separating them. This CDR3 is CASGQGGNTIYF. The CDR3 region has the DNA TGTGCCAGCGGACAAGGGGGAAACACCATATATTTT.

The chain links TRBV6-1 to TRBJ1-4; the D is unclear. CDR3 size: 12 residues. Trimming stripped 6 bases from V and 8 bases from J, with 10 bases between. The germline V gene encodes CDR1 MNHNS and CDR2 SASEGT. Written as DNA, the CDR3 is TGTGCCAGCAGGGACTGGAGGGAAAAACTGTTTTTT. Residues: CASRDWREKLFF.

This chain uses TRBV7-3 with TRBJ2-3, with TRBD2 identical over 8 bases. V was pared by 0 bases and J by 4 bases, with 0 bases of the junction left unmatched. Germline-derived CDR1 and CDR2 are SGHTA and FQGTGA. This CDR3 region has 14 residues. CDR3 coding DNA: TGTGCCAGCAGCTTAACAGCGGGGGCAGATACGCAGTATTTT. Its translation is CASSLTAGADTQYF.

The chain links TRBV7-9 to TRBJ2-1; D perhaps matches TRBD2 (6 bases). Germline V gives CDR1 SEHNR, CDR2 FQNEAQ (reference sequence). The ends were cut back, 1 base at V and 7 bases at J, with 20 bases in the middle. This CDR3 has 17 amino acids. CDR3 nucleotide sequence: TGTGCCAGCAGCTTAGACTGGTCCTTACCGGCGGGGAATGAGCAGTTCTTC. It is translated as CASSLDWSLPAGNEQFF. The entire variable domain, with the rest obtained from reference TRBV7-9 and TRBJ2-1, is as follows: DTGVSQNPRHKITKRGQNVTFRCDPISEHNRLYWYRQTLGQGPEFLTYFQNEAQLEKSRLLSDRFSAERPKGSFSTLEIQRTEQGDSAMYLCASSLDWSLPAGNEQFFGPGTRLTVL.

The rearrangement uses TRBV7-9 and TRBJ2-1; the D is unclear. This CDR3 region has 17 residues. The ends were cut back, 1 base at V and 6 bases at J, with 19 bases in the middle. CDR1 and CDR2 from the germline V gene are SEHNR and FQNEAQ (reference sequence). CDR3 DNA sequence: TGTGCCAGCAGCTTAGTTCGGGTCGAGGCTCCCGCCAATGAGCAGTTCTTC. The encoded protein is CASSLVRVEAPANEQFF.

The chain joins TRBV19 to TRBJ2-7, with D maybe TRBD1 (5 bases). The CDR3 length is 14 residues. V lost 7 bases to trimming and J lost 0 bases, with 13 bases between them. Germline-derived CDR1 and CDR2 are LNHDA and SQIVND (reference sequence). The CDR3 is CASKDMVGSYEQYF. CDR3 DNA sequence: TGTGCCAGTAAGGACATGGTGGGCTCCTACGAGCAGTACTTC.

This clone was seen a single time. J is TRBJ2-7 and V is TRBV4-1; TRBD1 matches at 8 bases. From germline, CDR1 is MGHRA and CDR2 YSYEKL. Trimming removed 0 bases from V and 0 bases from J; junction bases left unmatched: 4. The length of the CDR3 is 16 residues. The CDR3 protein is CASSQEWTGSSYEQYF. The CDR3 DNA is TGCGCCAGCAGCCAAGAGTGGACAGGGAGCTCCTACGAGCAGTACTTC.

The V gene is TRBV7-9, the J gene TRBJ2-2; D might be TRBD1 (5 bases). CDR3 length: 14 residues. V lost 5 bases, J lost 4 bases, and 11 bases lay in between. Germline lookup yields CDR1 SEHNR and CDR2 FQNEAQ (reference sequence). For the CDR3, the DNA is TGTGCCAGCAGCCCTAAAGGGGCCACCGGGGAGCTGTTTTTT. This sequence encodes CASSPKGATGELFF.

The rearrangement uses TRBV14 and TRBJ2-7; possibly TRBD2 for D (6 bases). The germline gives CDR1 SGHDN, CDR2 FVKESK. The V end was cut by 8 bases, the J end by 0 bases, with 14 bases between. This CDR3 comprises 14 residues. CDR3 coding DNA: TGTGCCAGCGCGGGACGTGGTGGCTCCTACGAGCAGTACTTC. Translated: CASAGRGGSYEQYF.

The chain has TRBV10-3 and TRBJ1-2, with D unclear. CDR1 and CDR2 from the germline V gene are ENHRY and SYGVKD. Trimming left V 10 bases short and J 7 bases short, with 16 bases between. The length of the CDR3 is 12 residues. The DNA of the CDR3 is TGTGCCACCCGGGTCTTACTATTTGGCTACACCTTC. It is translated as CATRVLLFGYTF.

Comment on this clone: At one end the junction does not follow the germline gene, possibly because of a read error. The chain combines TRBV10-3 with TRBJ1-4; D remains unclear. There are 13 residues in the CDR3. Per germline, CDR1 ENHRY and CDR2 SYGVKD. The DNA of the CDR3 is TGTGCCATCAGTGCGGGGAAATCTGAACAACTGTTTTTT. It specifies CAISAGKSEQLFF.

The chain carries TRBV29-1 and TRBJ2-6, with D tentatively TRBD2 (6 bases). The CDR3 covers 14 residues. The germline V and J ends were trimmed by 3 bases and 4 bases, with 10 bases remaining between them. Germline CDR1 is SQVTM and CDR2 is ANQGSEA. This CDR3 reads CSVEVGRGANVLTF. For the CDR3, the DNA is TGCAGCGTTGAGGTTGGGAGGGGGGCCAACGTCCTGACTTTC.